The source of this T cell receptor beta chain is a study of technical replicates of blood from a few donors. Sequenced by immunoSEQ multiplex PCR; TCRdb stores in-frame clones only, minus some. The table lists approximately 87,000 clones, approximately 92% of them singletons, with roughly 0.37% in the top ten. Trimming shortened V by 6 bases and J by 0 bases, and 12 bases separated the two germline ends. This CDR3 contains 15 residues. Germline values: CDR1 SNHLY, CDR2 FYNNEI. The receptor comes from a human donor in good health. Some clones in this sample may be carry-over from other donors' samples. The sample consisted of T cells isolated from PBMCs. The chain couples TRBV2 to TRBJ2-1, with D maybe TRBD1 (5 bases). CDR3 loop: CASRMSDSSYNEQFF. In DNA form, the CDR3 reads TGTGCCAGCAGAATGAGCGACAGCTCCTACAATGAGCAGTTCTTC.